This T cell receptor beta chain is drawn from a study of long-term antiretroviral therapy in people with HIV. Study-level information: The earliest samples came from an era when ART typically awaited falling CD4 counts.

Running of the v3.0 immunoSEQ assay took place at survey level. The protocol was immunoSEQ multiplex PCR, while the TCRdb copy is restricted to in-frame clones and leaves out a portion. Among tens of thousands of clones listed, around four fifths were seen once. Before DNA extraction, roughly 0.95-10 million cryopreserved PBMC were held in the samples. Points on this clone: Its antigen remains unknown.

This CDR3 has 15 residues. V was cut by 8 bases and J by 7 bases, with 23 bases left in between. In germline, CDR1 is MNHNY, CDR2 SVGAGI (reference sequence). Study-wide findings and caveats: Pre-ART clonal expansion yielded clones that dominated the repertoire at all time points.

The J gene is TRBJ2-5, the V gene TRBV6-6, with D uncertain. This TCR was sampled from a man aged 18 to 29 with HIV. The sample was unsorted PBMCs, taken 1.5 years before starting antiretroviral therapy. CDR3 sequence reads: CASGPRKGQVVTQYF. The CDR3 DNA follows: TGTGCCAGCGGCCCAAGGAAGGGTCAGGTTGTGACCCAGTACTTC.